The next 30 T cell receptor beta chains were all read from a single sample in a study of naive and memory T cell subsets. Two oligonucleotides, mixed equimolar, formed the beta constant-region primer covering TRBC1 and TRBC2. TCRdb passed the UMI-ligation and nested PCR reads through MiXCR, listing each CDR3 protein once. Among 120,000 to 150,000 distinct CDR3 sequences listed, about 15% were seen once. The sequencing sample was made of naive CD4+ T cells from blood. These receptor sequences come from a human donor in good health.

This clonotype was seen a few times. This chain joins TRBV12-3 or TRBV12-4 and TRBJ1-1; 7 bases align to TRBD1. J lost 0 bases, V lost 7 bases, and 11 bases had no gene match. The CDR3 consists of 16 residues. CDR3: CASTSAPGQVNTEAFF. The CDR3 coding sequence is TGTGCCAGCACTTCAGCCCCCGGACAGGTGAACACTGAAGCTTTCTTT.

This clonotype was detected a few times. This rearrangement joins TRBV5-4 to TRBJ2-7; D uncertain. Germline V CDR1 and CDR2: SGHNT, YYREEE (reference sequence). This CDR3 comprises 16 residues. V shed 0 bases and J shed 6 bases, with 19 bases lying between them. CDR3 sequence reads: CASSLGGANGLGEQYF. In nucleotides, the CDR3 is TGTGCCAGCAGCTTGGGAGGAGCAAATGGTTTGGGCGAGCAGTACTTC.

CDR3 coding DNA: TGTGCCAGCAGCTTACATGAACGCACAGATACGCAGTATTTT. Protein sequence: CASSLHERTDTQYF. The chain employs TRBV7-2 and TRBJ2-3; D uncertain. The V gene's germline CDR1 is SGHTA and CDR2 FQGNSA. V dropped 2 bases and J dropped 1 base, with 7 bases sitting between them. The CDR3 consists of 14 residues.

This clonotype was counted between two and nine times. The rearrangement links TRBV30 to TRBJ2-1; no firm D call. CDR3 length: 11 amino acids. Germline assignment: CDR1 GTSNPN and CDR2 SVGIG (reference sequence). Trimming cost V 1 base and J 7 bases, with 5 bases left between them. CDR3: CAWSEGNEQFF. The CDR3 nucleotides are TGTGCCTGGAGTGAAGGGAATGAGCAGTTCTTC.

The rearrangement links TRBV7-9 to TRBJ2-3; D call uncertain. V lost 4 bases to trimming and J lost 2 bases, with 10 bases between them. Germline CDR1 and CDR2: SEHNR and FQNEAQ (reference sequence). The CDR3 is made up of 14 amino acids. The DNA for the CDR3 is TGTGCCAGCAGCTCCCGCGGCGCCACAGATACGCAGTATTTT. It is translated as CASSSRGATDTQYF.

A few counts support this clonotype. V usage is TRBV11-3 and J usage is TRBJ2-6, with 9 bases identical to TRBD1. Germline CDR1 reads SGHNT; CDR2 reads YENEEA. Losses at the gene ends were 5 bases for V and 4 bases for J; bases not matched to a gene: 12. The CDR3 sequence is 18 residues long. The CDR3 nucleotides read TGTGCCAGCAGCCCGGGACAGGGAAAGACGAAAGGGGCCAACGTCCTGACTTTC. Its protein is CASSPGQGKTKGANVLTF.

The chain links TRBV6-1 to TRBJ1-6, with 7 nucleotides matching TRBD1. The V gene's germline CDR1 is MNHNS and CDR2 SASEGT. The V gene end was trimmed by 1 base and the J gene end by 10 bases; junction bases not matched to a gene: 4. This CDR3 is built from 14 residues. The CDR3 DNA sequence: TGTGCCAGCAGTGAAGAGGGGGCTCCCTCACCCCTCCACTTT. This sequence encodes CASSEEGAPSPLHF.

The CDR3 DNA reads as TGCGCCAGCAGTGAGCACGGATTAAAGGCCTACACTGAAGCTTTCTTT. Protein product: CASSEHGLKAYTEAFF. This chain uses TRBV10-2 with TRBJ1-1; no clear D. This CDR3 is built from 16 residues. CDR1 WSHSY and CDR2 SAAADI come from the germline V gene. V dropped 2 bases and J dropped 3 bases, with 16 bases sitting between them.

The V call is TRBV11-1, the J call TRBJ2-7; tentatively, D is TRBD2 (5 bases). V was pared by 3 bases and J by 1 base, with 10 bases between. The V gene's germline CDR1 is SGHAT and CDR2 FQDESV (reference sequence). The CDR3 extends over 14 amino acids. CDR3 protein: CASSFSATSYEQYF. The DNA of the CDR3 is TGTGCCAGCAGCTTTAGCGCCACGTCCTACGAGCAGTACTTC.

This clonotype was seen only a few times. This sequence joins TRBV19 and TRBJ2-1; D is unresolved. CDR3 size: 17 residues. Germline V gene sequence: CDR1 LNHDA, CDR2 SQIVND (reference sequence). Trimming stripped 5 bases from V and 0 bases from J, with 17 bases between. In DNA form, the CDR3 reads TGTGCCAGTAGTTCCGGGCACTCATGGAGCTCCTACAATGAGCAGTTCTTC. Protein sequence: CASSSGHSWSSYNEQFF.

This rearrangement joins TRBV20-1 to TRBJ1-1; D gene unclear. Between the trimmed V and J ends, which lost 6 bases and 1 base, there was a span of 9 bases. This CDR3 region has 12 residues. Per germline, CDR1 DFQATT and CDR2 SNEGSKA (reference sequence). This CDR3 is CSAYRRNTEAFF. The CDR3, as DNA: TGCAGTGCCTACCGGAGGAACACTGAAGCTTTCTTT.

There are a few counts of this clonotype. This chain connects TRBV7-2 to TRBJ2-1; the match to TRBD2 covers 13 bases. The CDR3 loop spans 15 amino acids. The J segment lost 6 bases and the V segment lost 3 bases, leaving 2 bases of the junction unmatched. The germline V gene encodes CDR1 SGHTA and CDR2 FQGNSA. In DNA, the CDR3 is TGTGCCAGCAGCTTTGGGACTAGCGGGATCAATGAGCAGTTCTTC. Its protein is CASSFGTSGINEQFF.

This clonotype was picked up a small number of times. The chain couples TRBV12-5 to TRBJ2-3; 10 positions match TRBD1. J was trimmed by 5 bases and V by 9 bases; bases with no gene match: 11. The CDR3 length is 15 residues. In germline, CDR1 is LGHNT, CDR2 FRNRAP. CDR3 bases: TGTGCTAGCATGGGACCCGGGACAGGGGTAGATACGCAGTATTTT. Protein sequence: CASMGPGTGVDTQYF.

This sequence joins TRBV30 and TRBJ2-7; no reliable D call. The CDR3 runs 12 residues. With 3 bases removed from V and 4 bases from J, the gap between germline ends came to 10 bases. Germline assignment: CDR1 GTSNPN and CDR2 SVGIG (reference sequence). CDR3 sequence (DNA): TGTGCCTGGAGAAGACCCCCTTACGAGCAGTACTTC. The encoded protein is CAWRRPPYEQYF.

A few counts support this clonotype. In nucleotides, the CDR3 is TGCGCCAGCAGCTTGGGGGAGGTCTCCTACAATGAGCAGTTCTTC. This encodes CASSLGEVSYNEQFF. The genes are TRBV5-1 and TRBJ2-1; maybe TRBD2 (6 bases). V gave up 0 bases and J gave up 0 bases, with 7 bases separating them. The germline V gene has CDR1 SGHRS and CDR2 YFSETQ. This CDR3 is 15 amino acids long.

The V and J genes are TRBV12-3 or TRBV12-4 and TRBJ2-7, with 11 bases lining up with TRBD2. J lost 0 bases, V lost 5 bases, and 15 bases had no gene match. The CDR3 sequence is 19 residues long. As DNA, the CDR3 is TGTGCCAGCAGTCCTAGACGGACTAGCGGGCACTTCAGCTCCTACGAGCAGTACTTC. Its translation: CASSPRRTSGHFSSYEQYF.

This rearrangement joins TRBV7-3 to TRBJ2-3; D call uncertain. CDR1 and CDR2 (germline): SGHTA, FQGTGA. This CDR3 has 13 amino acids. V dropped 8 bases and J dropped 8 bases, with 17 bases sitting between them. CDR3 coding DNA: TGTGCCAGCGGAACTGACACGGGCGGTACGCAGTATTTT. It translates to CASGTDTGGTQYF.

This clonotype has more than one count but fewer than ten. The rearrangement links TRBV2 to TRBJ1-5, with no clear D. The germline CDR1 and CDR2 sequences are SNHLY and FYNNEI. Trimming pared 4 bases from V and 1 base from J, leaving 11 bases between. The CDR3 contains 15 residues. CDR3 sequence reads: CASSGDGRSNQPQHF. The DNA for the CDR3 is TGTGCCAGCAGTGGAGACGGGCGGAGCAATCAGCCCCAGCATTTT.

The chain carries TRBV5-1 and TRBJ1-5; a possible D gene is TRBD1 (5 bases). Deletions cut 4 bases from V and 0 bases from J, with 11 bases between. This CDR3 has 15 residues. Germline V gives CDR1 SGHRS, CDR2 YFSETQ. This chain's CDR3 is CASSPLGGSNQPQHF. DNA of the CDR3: TGCGCCAGCAGCCCTCTGGGGGGTAGCAATCAGCCCCAGCATTTT.

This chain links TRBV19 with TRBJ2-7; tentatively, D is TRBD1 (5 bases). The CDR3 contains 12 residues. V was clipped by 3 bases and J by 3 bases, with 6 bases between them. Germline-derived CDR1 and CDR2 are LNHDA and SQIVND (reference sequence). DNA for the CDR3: TGTGCCAGTAGTATCCAGGGCTACGAGCAGTACTTC. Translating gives CASSIQGYEQYF.

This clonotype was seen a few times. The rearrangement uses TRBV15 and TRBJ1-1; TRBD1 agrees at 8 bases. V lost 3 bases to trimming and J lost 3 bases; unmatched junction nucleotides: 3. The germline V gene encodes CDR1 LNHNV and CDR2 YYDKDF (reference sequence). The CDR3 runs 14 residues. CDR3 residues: CATSRDRVDTEAFF. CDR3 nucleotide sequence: TGTGCCACCAGCAGGGACAGGGTAGACACTGAAGCTTTCTTT. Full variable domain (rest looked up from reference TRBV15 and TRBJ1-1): DAMVIQNPRYQVTQFGKPVTLSCSQTLNHNVMYWYQQKSSQAPKLLFHYYDKDFNNEADTPDNFQSRRPNTSFCFLDIRSPGLGDTAMYLCATSRDRVDTEAFFGQGTRLTVV.

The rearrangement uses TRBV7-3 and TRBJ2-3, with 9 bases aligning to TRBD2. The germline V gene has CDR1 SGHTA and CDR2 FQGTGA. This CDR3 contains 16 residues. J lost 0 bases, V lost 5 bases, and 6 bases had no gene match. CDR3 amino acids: CASSAGLALSTDTQYF. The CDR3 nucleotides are TGTGCCAGCAGCGCGGGACTAGCACTAAGCACAGATACGCAGTATTTT.

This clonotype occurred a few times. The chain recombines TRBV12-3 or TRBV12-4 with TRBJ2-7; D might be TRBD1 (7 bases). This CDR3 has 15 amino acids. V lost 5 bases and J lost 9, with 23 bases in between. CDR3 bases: TGTGCCAGCAGTACCACAGGGGAGGATTGGTTATCGCAGTACTTC. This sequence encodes CASSTTGEDWLSQYF.

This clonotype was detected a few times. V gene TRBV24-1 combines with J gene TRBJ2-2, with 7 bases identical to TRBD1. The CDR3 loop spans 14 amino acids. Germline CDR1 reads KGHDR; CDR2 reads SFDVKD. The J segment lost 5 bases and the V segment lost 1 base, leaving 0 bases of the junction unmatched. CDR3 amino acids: CATSDLQGTGELFF. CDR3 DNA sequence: TGTGCCACCAGTGATTTACAGGGGACCGGGGAGCTGTTTTTT.

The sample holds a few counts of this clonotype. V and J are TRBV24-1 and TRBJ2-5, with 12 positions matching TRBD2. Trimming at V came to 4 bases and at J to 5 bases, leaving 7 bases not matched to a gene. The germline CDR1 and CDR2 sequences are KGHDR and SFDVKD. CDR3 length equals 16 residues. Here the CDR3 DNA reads TGTGCCACCAGTGACGCTAGCGGGAGGGCCCCGGAGACCCAGTACTTC. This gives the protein CATSDASGRAPETQYF.

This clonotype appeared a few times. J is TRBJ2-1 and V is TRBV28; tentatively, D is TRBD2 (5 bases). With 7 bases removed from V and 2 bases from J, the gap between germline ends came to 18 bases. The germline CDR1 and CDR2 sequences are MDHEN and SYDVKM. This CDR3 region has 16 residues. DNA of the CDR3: TGTGCCAGCAACCCGGTGCGGGTGAAAACCTACAATGAGCAGTTCTTC. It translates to CASNPVRVKTYNEQFF. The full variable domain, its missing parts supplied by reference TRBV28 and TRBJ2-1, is DVKVTQSSRYLVKRTGEKVFLECVQDMDHENMFWYRQDPGLGLRLIYFSYDVKMKEKGDIPEGYSVSREKKERFSLILESASTNQTSMYLCASNPVRVKTYNEQFFGPGTRLTVL.

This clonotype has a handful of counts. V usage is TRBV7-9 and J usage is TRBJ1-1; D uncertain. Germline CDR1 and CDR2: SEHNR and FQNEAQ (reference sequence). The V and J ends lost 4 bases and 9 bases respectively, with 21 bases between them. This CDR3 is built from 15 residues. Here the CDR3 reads CASSSVDGDIAKAFF. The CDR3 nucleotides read TGTGCCAGCAGCTCCGTGGACGGAGACATAGCAAAAGCTTTCTTT.

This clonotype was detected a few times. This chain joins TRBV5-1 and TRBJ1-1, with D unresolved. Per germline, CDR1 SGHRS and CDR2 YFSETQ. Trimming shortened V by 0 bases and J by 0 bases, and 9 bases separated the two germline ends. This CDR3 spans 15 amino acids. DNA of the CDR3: TGCGCCAGCAGCTTGGAGCCCGTCATGAACACTGAAGCTTTCTTT. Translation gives CASSLEPVMNTEAFF.

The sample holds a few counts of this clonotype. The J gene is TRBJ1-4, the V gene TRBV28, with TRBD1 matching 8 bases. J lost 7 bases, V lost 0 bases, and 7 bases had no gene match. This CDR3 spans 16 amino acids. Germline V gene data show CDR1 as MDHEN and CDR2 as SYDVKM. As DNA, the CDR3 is TGTGCCAGCAGTTTATGGGGTCGCAGGGGGCCTGAAAAACTGTTTTTT. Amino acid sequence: CASSLWGRRGPEKLFF.

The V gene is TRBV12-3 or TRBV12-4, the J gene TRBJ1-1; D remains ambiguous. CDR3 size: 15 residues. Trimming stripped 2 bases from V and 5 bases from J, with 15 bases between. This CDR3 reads CASSLSAGLGTEAFF. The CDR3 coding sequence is TGTGCCAGCAGTTTATCCGCAGGCCTGGGGACTGAAGCTTTCTTT.